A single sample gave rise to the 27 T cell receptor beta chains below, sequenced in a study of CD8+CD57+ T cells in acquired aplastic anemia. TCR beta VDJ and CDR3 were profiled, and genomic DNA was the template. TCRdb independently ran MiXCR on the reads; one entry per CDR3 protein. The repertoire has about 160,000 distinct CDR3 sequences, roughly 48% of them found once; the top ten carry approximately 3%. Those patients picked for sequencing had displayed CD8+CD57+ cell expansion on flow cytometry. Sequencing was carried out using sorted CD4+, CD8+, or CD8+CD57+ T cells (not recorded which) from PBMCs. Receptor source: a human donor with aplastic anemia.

The CDR3 coding sequence is TGTGCCAGCAGACCCGGACACAAGAACACTGAAGCTTTCTTT. Translating gives CASRPGHKNTEAFF. The chain employs TRBV3-1 and TRBJ1-1; D perhaps matches TRBD1 (5 bases). The CDR3 extends over 14 amino acids. Germline V gene lookup returns CDR1 LGHDT and CDR2 YNNKEL (reference sequence). Trimming cost V 6 bases and J 1 base, with 12 bases left between them.

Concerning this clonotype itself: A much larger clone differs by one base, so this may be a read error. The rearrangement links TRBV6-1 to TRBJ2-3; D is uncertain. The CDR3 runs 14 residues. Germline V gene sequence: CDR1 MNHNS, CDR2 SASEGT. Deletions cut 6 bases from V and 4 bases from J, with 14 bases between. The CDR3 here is CASSSPALADTQYF. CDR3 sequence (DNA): TGTGCCAGCAGCTCCCCGGCATTGGCAGATACGCAGTATTTT.

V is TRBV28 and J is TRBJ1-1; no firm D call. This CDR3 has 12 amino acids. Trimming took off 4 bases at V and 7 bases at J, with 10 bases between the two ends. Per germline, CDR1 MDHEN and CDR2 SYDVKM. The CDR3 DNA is TGTGCCAGCAGTTCCGGACGGTTTGAAGCTTTCTTT. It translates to CASSSGRFEAFF.

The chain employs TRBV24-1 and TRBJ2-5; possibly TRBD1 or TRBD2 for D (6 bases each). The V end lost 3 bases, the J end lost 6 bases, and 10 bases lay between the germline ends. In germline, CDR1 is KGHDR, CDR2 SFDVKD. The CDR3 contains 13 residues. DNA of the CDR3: TGTGCCACCAGTGATCCGGGGGCGAAGACCCAGTACTTC. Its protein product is CATSDPGAKTQYF.

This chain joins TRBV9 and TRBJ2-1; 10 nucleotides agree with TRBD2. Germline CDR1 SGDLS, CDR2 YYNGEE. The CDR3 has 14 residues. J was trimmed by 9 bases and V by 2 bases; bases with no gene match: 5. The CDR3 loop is CASSVLAGVSEQFF. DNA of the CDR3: TGTGCCAGCAGCGTCCTAGCGGGAGTGAGTGAGCAGTTCTTC. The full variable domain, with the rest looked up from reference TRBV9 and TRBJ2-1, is DSGVTQTPKHLITATGQRVTLRCSPRSGDLSVYWYQQSLDQGLQFLIQYYNGEERAKGNILERFSAQQFPDLHSELNLSSLELGDSALYFCASSVLAGVSEQFFGPGTRLTVL.

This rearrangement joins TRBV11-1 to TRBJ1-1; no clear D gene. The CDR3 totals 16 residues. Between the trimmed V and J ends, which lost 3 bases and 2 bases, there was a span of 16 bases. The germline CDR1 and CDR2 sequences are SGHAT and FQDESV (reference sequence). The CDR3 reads CASSLVAATLNTEAFF. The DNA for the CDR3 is TGTGCCAGCAGCTTGGTGGCAGCTACCCTCAACACTGAAGCTTTCTTT.

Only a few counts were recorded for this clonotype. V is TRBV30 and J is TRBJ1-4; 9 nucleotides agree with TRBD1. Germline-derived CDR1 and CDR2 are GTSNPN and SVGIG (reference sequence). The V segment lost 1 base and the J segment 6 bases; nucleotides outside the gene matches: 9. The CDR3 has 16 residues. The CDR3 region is CAWSGTGTGKDEKLFF. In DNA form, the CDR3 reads TGTGCCTGGAGTGGAACCGGGACAGGGAAGGATGAAAAACTGTTTTTT.

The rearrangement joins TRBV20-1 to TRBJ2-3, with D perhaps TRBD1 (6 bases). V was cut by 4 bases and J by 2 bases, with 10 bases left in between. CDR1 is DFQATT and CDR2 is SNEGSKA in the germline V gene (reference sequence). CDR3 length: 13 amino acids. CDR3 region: CSAKRGNTDTQYF. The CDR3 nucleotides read TGCAGTGCTAAGAGGGGGAACACAGATACGCAGTATTTT.

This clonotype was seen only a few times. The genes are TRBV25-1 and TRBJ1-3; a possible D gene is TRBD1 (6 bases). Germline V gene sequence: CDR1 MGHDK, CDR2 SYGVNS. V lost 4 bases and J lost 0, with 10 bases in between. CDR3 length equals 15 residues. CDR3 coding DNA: TGTGCCAGCAGTGCAGGGGACCTCTCTGGAAACACCATATATTTT. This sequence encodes CASSAGDLSGNTIYF.

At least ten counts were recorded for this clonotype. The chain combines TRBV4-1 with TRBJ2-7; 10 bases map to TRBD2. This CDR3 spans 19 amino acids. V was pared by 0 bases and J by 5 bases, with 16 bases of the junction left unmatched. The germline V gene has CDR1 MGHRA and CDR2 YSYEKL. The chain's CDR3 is CASSQDVFGLAGAGDEQYF. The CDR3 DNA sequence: TGCGCCAGCAGCCAAGACGTTTTTGGTCTAGCGGGAGCCGGCGACGAGCAGTACTTC.

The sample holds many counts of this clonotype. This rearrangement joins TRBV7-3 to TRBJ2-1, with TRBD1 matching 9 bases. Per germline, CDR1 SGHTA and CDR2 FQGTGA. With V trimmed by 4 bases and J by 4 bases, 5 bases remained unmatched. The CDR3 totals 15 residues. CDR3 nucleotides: TGTGCCAGCAGCTCGGACAGGGGAACTTACAATGAGCAGTTCTTC. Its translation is CASSSDRGTYNEQFF.

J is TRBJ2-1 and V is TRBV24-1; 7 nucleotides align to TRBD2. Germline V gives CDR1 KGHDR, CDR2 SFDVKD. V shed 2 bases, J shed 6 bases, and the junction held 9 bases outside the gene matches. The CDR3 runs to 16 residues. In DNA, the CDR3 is TGTGCCACCAGTGATTCAGGGTGGGGGGGGTCCAATGAGCAGTTCTTC. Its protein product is CATSDSGWGGSNEQFF.

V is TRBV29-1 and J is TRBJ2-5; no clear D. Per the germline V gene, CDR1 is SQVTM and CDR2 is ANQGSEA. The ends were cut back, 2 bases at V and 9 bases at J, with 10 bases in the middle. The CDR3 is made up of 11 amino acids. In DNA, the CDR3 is TGCAGCGTTGAAACCTATACGGCCCAGTACTTC. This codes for CSVETYTAQYF. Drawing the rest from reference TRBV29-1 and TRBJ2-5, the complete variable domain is SAVISQKPSRDICQRGTSLTIQCQVDSQVTMMFWYRQQPGQSLTLIATANQGSEATYESGFVIDKFPISRPNLTFSTLTVSNMSPEDSSIYLCSVETYTAQYFGPGTRLLVL.

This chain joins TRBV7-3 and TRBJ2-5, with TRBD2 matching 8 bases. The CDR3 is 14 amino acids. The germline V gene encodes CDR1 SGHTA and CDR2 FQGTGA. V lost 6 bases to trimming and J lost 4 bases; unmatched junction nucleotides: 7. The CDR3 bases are TGTGCCAGCAGGCGCGGGGGGCAGGTAGAGACCCAGTACTTC. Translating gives CASRRGGQVETQYF. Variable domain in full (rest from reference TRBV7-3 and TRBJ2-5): GAGVSQTPSNKVTEKGKYVELRCDPISGHTALYWYRQSLGQGPEFLIYFQGTGAADDSGLPNDRFFAVRPEGSVSTLKIQRTERGDSAVYLCASRRGGQVETQYFGPGTRLLVL.

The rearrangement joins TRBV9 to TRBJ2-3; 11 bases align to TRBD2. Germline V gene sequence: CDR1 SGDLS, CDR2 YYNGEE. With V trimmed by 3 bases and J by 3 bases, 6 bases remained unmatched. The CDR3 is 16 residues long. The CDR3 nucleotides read TGTGCCAGCAGCGGCTTAGCGGGAGGGTTTACAGATACGCAGTATTTT. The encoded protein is CASSGLAGGFTDTQYF.

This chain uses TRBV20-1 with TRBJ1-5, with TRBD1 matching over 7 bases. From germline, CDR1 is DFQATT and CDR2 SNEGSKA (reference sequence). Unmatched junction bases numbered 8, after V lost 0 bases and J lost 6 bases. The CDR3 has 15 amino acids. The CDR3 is CSARDRGTVSQPQHF. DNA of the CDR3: TGCAGTGCTAGAGATCGAGGGACAGTAAGTCAGCCCCAGCATTTT.

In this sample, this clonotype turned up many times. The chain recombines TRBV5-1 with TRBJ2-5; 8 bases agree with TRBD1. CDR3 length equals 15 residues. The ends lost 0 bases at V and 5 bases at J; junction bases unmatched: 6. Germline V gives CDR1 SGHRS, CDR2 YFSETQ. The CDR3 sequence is CASSLEQGAAETQYF. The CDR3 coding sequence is TGCGCCAGCAGCTTGGAGCAGGGGGCGGCGGAGACCCAGTACTTC.

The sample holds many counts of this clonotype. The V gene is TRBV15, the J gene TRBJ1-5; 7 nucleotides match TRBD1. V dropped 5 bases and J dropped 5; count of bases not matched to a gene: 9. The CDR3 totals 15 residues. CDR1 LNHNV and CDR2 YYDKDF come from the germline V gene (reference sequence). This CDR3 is CATSGPTGTYQPQHF. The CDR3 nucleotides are TGTGCCACCAGCGGGCCGACAGGGACCTATCAGCCCCAGCATTTT. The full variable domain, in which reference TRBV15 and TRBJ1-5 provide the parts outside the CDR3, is DAMVIQNPRYQVTQFGKPVTLSCSQTLNHNVMYWYQQKSSQAPKLLFHYYDKDFNNEADTPDNFQSRRPNTSFCFLDIRSPGLGDTAMYLCATSGPTGTYQPQHFGDGTRLSIL.

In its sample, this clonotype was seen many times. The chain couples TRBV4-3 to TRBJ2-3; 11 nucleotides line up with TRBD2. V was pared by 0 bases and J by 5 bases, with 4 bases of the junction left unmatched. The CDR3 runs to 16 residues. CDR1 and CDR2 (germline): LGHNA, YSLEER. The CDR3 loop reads CASSQDSGRVIDTQYF. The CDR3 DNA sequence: TGCGCCAGCAGCCAAGATAGCGGGAGGGTGATAGATACGCAGTATTTT.

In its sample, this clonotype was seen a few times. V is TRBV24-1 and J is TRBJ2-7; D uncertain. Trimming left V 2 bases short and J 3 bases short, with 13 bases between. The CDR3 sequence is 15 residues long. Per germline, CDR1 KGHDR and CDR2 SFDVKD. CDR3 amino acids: CATSDSRGPLYEQYF. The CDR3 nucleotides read TGTGCCACCAGTGATTCGCGAGGTCCTCTCTACGAGCAGTACTTC.

Here the CDR3 reads CASSLVAREGTYNEQYF. CDR3 DNA: TGTGCCAGCAGCTTAGTGGCGCGGGAGGGAACCTACAATGAGCAGTATTTT. The chain couples TRBV7-6 to TRBJ2-3; TRBD2 matches at 9 bases. The CDR3 has 17 residues. Per germline, CDR1 SGHVS and CDR2 FNYEAQ. V shed 1 base, J shed 11 bases, and the junction held 16 bases outside the gene matches.

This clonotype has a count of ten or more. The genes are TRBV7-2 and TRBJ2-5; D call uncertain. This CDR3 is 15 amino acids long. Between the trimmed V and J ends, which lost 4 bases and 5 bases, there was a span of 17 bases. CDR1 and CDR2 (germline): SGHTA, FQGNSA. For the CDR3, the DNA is TGTGCCAGCAGCTCCTTAAGACAATCACGGGAGACCCAGTACTTC. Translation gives CASSSLRQSRETQYF.

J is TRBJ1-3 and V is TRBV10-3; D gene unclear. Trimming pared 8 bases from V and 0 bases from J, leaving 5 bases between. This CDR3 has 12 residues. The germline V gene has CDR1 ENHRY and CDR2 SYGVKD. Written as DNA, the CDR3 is TGTGCCATCGGGAGCTCTGGAAACACCATATATTTT. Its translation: CAIGSSGNTIYF.

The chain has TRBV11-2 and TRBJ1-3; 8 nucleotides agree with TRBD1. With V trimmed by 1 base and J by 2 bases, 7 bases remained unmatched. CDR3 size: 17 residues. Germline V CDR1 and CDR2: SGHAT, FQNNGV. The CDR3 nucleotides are TGTGCCAGCAGCTTAGGAAATTGGACAGGGACTGGAAACACCATATATTTT. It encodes CASSLGNWTGTGNTIYF. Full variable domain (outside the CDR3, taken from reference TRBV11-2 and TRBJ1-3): EAGVAQSPRYKIIEKRQSVAFWCNPISGHATLYWYQQILGQGPKLLIQFQNNGVVDDSQLPKDRFSAERLKGVDSTLKIQPAKLEDSAVYLCASSLGNWTGTGNTIYFGEGSWLTVV.

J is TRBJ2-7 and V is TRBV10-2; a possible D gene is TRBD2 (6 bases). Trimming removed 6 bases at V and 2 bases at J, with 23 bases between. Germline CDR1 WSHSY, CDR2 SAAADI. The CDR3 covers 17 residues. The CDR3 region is CASSPSLGLRYTYEQYF. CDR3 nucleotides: TGCGCCAGCAGCCCCAGTTTGGGACTCCGCTATACCTACGAGCAGTACTTC.

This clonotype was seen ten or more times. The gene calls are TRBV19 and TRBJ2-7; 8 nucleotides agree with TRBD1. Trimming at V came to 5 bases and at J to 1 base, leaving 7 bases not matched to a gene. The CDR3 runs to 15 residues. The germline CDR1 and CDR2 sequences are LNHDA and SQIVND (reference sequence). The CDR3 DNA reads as TGTGCCAGTAGTGTCGGGACAGGAGGATCCTACGAGCAGTACTTC. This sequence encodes CASSVGTGGSYEQYF.

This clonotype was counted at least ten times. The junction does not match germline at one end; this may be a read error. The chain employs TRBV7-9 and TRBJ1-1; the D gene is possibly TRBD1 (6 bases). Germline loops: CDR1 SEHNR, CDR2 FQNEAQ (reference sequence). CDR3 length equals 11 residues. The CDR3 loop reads CASSFVQGSVF. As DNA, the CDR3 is TGTGCCAGCAGCTTCGTTCAGGGGAGCGTCTTT. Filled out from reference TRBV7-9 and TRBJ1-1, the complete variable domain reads DTGVSQNPRHKITKRGQNVTFRCDPISEHNRLYWYRQTLGQGPEFLTYFQNEAQLEKSRLLSDRFSAERPKGSFSTLEIQRTEQGDSAMYLCASSFVQGSVFGQGTRLTVV.